This is a list of T cell receptor beta chains from one sample in a study of shared clonotypes between healthy human individuals. Only in-frame clones appear in the TCRdb table, and some are missing; sequencing was by immunoSEQ multiplex PCR. The table records around 370,000 clones, 90% to 98% of them present only once. The sample taken for sequencing was memory CD8+ T cells sorted from blood. These receptors were taken from a man aged 30-40 years in good health. Both conserved end residues are part of each CDR3. Fields, in order: V gene, J gene, clone size, D gene, CDR3 protein, CDR3 DNA. D genes are given only for firm matches. Clone size is given for some rows only: seen once, a few or many times, or a class if the clone is expanded.

V gene: TRBV10-3; J gene: TRBJ1-1; clone size: NA; D gene: NA; CDR3 protein: CAISASGAGYTEAFF; CDR3 DNA: TGTGCCATCAGTGCCTCAGGGGCGGGGTACACTGAAGCTTTCTTT
V gene: TRBV28; J gene: TRBJ1-1; clone size: NA; D gene: NA; CDR3 protein: CASSLVQNTEAFF; CDR3 DNA: TGTGCCAGCAGTTTGGTACAAAACACTGAAGCTTTCTTT
V gene: TRBV9; J gene: TRBJ2-1; clone size: NA; D gene: NA; CDR3 protein: CASSVFRDPGNEQFF; CDR3 DNA: TGTGCCAGCAGCGTATTCCGGGACCCAGGGAATGAGCAGTTCTTC
V gene: TRBV28; J gene: TRBJ2-7; clone size: once; D gene: TRBD2; CDR3 protein: CASSMGTIPYEQYF; CDR3 DNA: TGTGCCAGCAGTATGGGGACTATCCCCTACGAGCAGTACTTC
V gene: TRBV28; J gene: TRBJ2-1; clone size: NA; D gene: NA; CDR3 protein: CASYETGAPLYNEQFF; CDR3 DNA: TGTGCCAGCTACGAGACGGGAGCCCCCCTCTACAATGAGCAGTTCTTC
V gene: TRBV6-6; J gene: TRBJ2-2; clone size: NA; D gene: TRBD1; CDR3 protein: CASSYPGTGDTGELFF; CDR3 DNA: TGTGCCAGCAGTTACCCCGGGACAGGGGACACCGGGGAGCTGTTTTTT
V gene: TRBV19; J gene: TRBJ2-5; clone size: NA; D gene: NA; CDR3 protein: CASSMGVRETQYF; CDR3 DNA: TGTGCCAGTAGTATGGGGGTACGAGAGACCCAGTACTTC
V gene: TRBV10-2; J gene: TRBJ2-5; clone size: NA; D gene: NA; CDR3 protein: CASRAGGVSKETQYF; CDR3 DNA: TGCGCCAGCAGGGCCGGGGGCGTCTCAAAAGAGACCCAGTACTTC
V gene: TRBV6-1; J gene: TRBJ2-3; clone size: few; D gene: NA; CDR3 protein: CASRLQTTDTQYF; CDR3 DNA: TGTGCCAGCAGACTCCAGACCACAGATACGCAGTATTTT
V gene: TRBV6-1; J gene: TRBJ1-6; clone size: NA; D gene: TRBD1; CDR3 protein: CASQGAHNSPLHF; CDR3 DNA: TGTGCCAGTCAGGGGGCGCATAATTCACCCCTCCACTTT
V gene: TRBV10-3; J gene: TRBJ2-4; clone size: NA; D gene: NA; CDR3 protein: CAISLAPQNIQYF; CDR3 DNA: TGTGCCATCAGCCTAGCCCCCCAAAACATTCAGTACTTC
V gene: TRBV18; J gene: TRBJ2-3; clone size: NA; D gene: TRBD2; CDR3 protein: CASSPWTSSTDTQYF; CDR3 DNA: TGTGCCAGCTCACCCTGGACTAGTTCCACAGATACGCAGTATTTT
V gene: TRBV20-1; J gene: TRBJ2-5; clone size: NA; D gene: NA; CDR3 protein: CSATKGGTQYF; CDR3 DNA: TGCAGTGCAACTAAGGGGGGGACCCAGTACTTC
V gene: TRBV2; J gene: TRBJ2-7; clone size: NA; D gene: NA; CDR3 protein: CASLGNYDQYF; CDR3 DNA: TGTGCCAGCCTAGGAAACTACGATCAGTACTTC
V gene: TRBV6-5; J gene: TRBJ2-7; clone size: NA; D gene: TRBD2; CDR3 protein: CASKRASGYEQYF; CDR3 DNA: TGTGCCAGCAAGAGGGCTAGCGGCTACGAGCAGTACTTC
V gene: TRBV9; J gene: TRBJ2-3; clone size: NA; D gene: TRBD2; CDR3 protein: CASSEGLAGGITQYF; CDR3 DNA: TGTGCCAGCAGCGAGGGACTAGCGGGAGGGATTACGCAGTATTTT
V gene: TRBV30; J gene: TRBJ1-5; clone size: NA; D gene: TRBD1; CDR3 protein: CAWSGQGRQPQHF; CDR3 DNA: TGTGCCTGGAGTGGACAGGGACGTCAGCCCCAGCATTTT
V gene: TRBV6-1; J gene: TRBJ2-7; clone size: once; D gene: NA; CDR3 protein: CASSEPGRGYEQYF; CDR3 DNA: TGTGCCAGCAGTGAACCGGGACGGGGCTACGAGCAGTACTTC
V gene: TRBV28; J gene: TRBJ1-4; clone size: NA; D gene: TRBD1; CDR3 protein: CASSIRQGVEKLFF; CDR3 DNA: TGTGCCAGCAGTATACGACAGGGGGTCGAAAAACTGTTTTTT
V gene: TRBV11-2; J gene: TRBJ2-1; clone size: NA; D gene: NA; CDR3 protein: CASSLVVGNNEQFF; CDR3 DNA: TGTGCCAGCAGCTTAGTTGTAGGGAACAATGAGCAGTTCTTC
V gene: TRBV2; J gene: TRBJ2-7; clone size: NA; D gene: TRBD2; CDR3 protein: CASSEVTSGAVSSYEQYF; CDR3 DNA: TGTGCCAGCAGTGAAGTGACTAGCGGAGCAGTATCCTCCTACGAGCAGTACTTC
V gene: TRBV27; J gene: TRBJ1-2; clone size: NA; D gene: NA; CDR3 protein: CASTGRIPPRDYGYTF; CDR3 DNA: TGTGCCAGCACCGGCAGGATTCCCCCGCGGGACTATGGCTACACCTTC
V gene: TRBV14; J gene: TRBJ2-4; clone size: few; D gene: NA; CDR3 protein: CASSQSAAWDIQYF; CDR3 DNA: TGTGCCAGCAGCCAATCGGCAGCCTGGGACATTCAGTACTTC
V gene: TRBV5-1; J gene: TRBJ2-7; clone size: NA; D gene: TRBD1; CDR3 protein: CASSLAGRGRKSYEQYF; CDR3 DNA: TGCGCCAGCAGCTTGGCCGGTAGGGGGCGGAAAAGCTACGAGCAGTACTTC
V gene: TRBV9; J gene: TRBJ2-7; clone size: NA; D gene: TRBD1; CDR3 protein: CASSAGTGSVAYEQYF; CDR3 DNA: TGTGCCAGCAGCGCCGGGACAGGGTCTGTAGCCTACGAGCAGTACTTC
V gene: TRBV7-9; J gene: TRBJ1-4; clone size: NA; D gene: NA; CDR3 protein: CASSLGTRTNEKLFF; CDR3 DNA: TGTGCCAGCAGCTTAGGCACAAGAACTAATGAAAAACTGTTTTTT
V gene: TRBV21-1; J gene: TRBJ2-3; clone size: NA; D gene: NA; CDR3 protein: CASSKWTVGEGADTQYF; CDR3 DNA: NA